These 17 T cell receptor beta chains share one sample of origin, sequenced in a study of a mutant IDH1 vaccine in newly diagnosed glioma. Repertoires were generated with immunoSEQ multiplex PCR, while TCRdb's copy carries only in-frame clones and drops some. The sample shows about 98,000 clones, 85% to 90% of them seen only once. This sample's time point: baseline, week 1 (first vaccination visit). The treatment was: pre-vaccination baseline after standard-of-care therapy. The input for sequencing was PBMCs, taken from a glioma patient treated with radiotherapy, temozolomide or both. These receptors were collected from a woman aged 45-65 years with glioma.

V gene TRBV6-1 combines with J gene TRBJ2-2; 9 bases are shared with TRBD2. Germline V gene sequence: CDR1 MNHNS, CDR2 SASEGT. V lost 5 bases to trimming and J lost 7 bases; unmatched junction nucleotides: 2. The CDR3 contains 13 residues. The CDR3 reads CASSFSGSGELFF. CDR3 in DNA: TGTGCCAGCAGTTTTAGCGGGAGCGGGGAGCTGTTTTTT.

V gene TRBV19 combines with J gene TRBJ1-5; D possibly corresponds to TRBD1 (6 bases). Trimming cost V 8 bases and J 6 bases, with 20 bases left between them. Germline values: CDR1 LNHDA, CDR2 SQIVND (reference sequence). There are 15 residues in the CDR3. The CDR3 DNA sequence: TGTGCCAGTCACACGTTTCGGGGGGCTACTCAGCCCCAGCATTTT. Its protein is CASHTFRGATQPQHF.

CDR3 sequence: CASSEPVHASALHF. Here the CDR3 DNA reads TGTGCCAGCAGCGAGCCCGTACACGCGTCTGCCCTCCACTTT. J is TRBJ1-6 and V is TRBV21-1. TRBV21-1 represents a pseudogene. The CDR3 contains 14 residues.

The CDR3 region has the DNA TGTGCCAGCACCTCCGGGACTAGGAGATACAATGAGCAGTTCTTC. Its translation: CASTSGTRRYNEQFF. The chain employs TRBV6-5 and TRBJ2-1, with 8 bases matching TRBD2. The CDR3 is made up of 15 amino acids. The V gene end was trimmed by 7 bases and the J gene end by 4 bases; junction bases not matched to a gene: 9. Germline CDR1 reads MNHEY; CDR2 reads SVGAGI.

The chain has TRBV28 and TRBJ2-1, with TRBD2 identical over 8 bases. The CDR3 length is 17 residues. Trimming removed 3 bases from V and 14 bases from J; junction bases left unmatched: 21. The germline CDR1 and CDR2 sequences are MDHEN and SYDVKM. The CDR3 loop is CASSFRRDSGNTFLKFF. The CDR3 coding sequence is TGTGCCAGCAGTTTCCGTCGGGATAGCGGGAACACGTTCCTGAAGTTCTTC. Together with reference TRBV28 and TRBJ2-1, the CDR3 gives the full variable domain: DVKVTQSSRYLVKRTGEKVFLECVQDMDHENMFWYRQDPGLGLRLIYFSYDVKMKEKGDIPEGYSVSREKKERFSLILESASTNQTSMYLCASSFRRDSGNTFLKFFGPGTRLTVL.

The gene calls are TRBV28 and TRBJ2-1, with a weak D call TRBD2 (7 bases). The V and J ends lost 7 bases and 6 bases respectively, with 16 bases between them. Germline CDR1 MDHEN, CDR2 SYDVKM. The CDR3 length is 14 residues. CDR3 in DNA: TGTGCCAGCATGAGGGGGAGGGCCCTCAATGAGCAGTTCTTC. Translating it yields CASMRGRALNEQFF.

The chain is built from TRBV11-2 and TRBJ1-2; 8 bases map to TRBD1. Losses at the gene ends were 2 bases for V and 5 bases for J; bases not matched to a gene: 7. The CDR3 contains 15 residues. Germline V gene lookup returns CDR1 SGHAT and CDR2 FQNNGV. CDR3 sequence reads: CASSLSTGGGYGYTF. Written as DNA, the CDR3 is TGTGCCAGCAGCTTAAGCACAGGGGGAGGGTATGGCTACACCTTC.

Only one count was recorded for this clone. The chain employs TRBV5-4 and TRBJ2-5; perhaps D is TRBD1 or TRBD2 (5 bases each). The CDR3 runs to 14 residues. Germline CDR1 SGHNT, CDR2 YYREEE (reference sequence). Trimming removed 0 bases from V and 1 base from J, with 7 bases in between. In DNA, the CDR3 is TGTGCCAGCAGCTTGGCGAGGGGCCAAGAGACCCAGTACTTC. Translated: CASSLARGQETQYF.

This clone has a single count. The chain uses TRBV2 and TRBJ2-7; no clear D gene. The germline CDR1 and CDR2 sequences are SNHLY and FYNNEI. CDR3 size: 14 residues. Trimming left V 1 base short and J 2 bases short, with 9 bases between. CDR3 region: CASSEGSEAYEQYF. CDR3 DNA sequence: TGTGCCAGCAGTGAAGGGAGTGAAGCCTACGAGCAGTACTTC.

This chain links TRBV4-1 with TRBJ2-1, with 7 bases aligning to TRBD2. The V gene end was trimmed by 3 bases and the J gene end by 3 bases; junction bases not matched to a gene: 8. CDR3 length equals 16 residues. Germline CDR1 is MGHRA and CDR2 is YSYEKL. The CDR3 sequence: CASSQPLALNYNEQFF. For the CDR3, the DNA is TGCGCCAGCAGCCAGCCACTAGCGCTGAACTACAATGAGCAGTTCTTC.

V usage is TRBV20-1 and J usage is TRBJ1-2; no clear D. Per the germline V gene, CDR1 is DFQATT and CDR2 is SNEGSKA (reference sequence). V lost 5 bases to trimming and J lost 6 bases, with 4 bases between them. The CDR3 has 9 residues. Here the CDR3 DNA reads TGCAGTGCTTTAGATGGCTACACCTTC. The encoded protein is CSALDGYTF.

The CDR3 bases are TGTGCCAGCAGGGCCGGGCCTCCCTCCTATAATTCACCCCTCCACTTT. This sequence encodes CASRAGPPSYNSPLHF. The rearrangement joins TRBV2 to TRBJ1-6; D is unclear. Germline values: CDR1 SNHLY, CDR2 FYNNEI. CDR3 length: 16 amino acids. Trimming removed 6 bases from V and 0 bases from J, with 12 bases in between.

This CDR3 reads CASSNGPSNEQFF. DNA of the CDR3: TGTGCCAGCAGCAACGGGCCATCCAATGAGCAGTTCTTC. The J gene is TRBJ2-1, the V gene TRBV7-3; no firm D call. Deletions cut 5 bases from V and 6 bases from J, with 11 bases between. This CDR3 contains 13 residues. CDR1 is SGHTA, CDR2 FQGTGA, per germline.

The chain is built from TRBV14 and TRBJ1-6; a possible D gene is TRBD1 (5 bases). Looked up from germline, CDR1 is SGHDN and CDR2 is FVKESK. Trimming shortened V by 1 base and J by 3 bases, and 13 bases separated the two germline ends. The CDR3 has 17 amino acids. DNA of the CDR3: TGTGCCAGCAGCCAAGGGGGGATAGTCGGCTATAATTCACCCCTCCACTTT. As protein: CASSQGGIVGYNSPLHF. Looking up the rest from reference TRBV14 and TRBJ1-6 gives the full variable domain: EAGVTQFPSHSVIEKGQTVTLRCDPISGHDNLYWYRRVMGKEIKFLLHFVKESKQDESGMPNNRFLAERTGGTYSTLKVQPAELEDSGVYFCASSQGGIVGYNSPLHFGNGTRLTVT.

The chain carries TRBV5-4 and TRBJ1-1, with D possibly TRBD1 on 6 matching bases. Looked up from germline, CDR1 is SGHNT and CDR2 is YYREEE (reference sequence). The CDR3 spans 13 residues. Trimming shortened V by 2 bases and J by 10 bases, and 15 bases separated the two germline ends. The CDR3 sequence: CASSFDRRATAFF. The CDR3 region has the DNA TGTGCCAGCAGCTTCGACAGGCGCGCGACAGCTTTCTTT.

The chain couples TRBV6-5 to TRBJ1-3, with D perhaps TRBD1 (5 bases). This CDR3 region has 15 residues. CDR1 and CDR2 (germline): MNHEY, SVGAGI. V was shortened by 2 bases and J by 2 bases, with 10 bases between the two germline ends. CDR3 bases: TGTGCCAGCAGTTACGGGGCAGCTGCTGGAAACACCATATATTTT. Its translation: CASSYGAAAGNTIYF.

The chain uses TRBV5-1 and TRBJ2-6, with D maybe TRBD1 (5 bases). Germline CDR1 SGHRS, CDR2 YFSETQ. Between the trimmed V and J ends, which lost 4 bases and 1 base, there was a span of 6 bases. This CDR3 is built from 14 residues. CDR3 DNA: TGCGCCAGCAGCAGGGGATCTGGGGCCAACGTCCTGACTTTC. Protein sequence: CASSRGSGANVLTF.